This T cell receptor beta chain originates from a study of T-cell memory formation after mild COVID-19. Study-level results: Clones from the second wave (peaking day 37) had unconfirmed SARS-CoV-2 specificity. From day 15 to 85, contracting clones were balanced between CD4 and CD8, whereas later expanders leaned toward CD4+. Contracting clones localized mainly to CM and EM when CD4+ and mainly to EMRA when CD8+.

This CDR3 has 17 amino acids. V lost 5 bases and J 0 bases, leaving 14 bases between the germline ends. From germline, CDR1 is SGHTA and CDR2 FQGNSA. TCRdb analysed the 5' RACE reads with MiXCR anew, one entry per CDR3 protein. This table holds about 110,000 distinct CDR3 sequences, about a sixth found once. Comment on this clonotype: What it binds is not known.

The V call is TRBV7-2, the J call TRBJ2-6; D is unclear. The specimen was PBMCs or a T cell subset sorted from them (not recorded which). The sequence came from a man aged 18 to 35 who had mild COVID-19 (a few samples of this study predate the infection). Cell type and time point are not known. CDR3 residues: CASSPSSSSSGANVLTF. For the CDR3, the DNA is TGTGCCAGCAGCCCGTCCTCCTCCTCCTCTGGGGCCAACGTCCTGACTTTC.